What follows are 13 T cell receptor beta chains derived from one specimen sequenced in a study of blood T cell repertoires in COVID-19. Repertoires were generated with immunoSEQ multiplex PCR, while TCRdb's copy carries only in-frame clones and drops some. The top ten clones hold 3% of a sample with around 100,000 clones, around 86% of them seen once. The sequencing sample was made of peripheral blood. These receptors came from a man in his fifties or sixties with active or convalescent COVID-19.

DNA for the CDR3: TGTGCCAGCAGCCCCCGCGACAGGGAGAAACTGTTTTTT. This gives the protein CASSPRDREKLFF. The genes are TRBV13 and TRBJ1-4, with 7 nucleotides matching TRBD1. Germline V gene data show CDR1 as PRHDT and CDR2 as FYEKMQ (reference sequence). With V trimmed by 5 bases and J by 11 bases, 8 bases remained unmatched. CDR3 size: 13 residues. The variable domain in full, completed from reference TRBV13 and TRBJ1-4, reads AAGVIQSPRHLIKEKRETATLKCYPIPRHDTVYWYQQGPGQDPQFLISFYEKMQSDKGSIPDRFSAQQFSDYHSELNMSSLELGDSALYFCASSPRDREKLFFGSGTQLSVL.

V is TRBV18 and J is TRBJ1-4, with TRBD1 identical over 9 bases. After removal of 3 bases from V and 5 bases from J, the junction contained 4 bases not matched to a gene. CDR3 length: 15 residues. From germline, CDR1 is KGHSH and CDR2 LQKENI. CDR3 residues: CASSPDRGQNEKLFF. In DNA form, the CDR3 reads TGTGCCAGCTCACCGGACAGGGGCCAGAATGAAAAACTGTTTTTT. The full variable domain, rest sourced from reference TRBV18 and TRBJ1-4, is NAGVMQNPRHLVRRRGQEARLRCSPMKGHSHVYWYRQLPEEGLKFMVYLQKENIIDESGMPKERFSAEFPKEGPSILRIQQVVRGDSAAYFCASSPDRGQNEKLFFGSGTQLSVL.

The CDR3 DNA reads TGTGCCAGCACCTCCCCCGGGGTTTACAACTATGGCTACACCTTC. This codes for CASTSPGVYNYGYTF. The V call is TRBV28, the J call TRBJ1-2; D is unresolved. Trimming took 7 bases from V and 2 from J, leaving 17 bases between them. The CDR3 sequence is 15 residues long. The V gene's germline CDR1 is MDHEN and CDR2 SYDVKM.

The chain couples TRBV5-8 to TRBJ1-2; D gene unclear. Germline assignment: CDR1 SGHTS and CDR2 YDEGEE. The length of the CDR3 is 14 residues. Deletions cut 6 bases from V and 1 base from J, with 13 bases between. The CDR3 DNA reads TGTGCCAGCAACCCTTACAGAATTAACTATGGCTACACCTTC. As protein: CASNPYRINYGYTF.

The rearrangement links TRBV27 to TRBJ2-7, with 9 bases identical to TRBD1. The CDR3 has 15 residues. The germline V gene has CDR1 MNHEY and CDR2 SMNVEV (reference sequence). Germline trimming cut 1 base from V and 4 bases from J; bases unmatched to any gene: 5. CDR3: CASSLYGDRAYEQYF. The CDR3 coding sequence is TGTGCCAGCAGTTTATACGGGGACAGGGCGTACGAGCAGTACTTC.

The genes are TRBV10-3 and TRBJ1-5; D unclear. V lost 1 base and J lost 0, with 10 bases in between. The germline CDR1 and CDR2 sequences are ENHRY and SYGVKD. This CDR3 contains 16 residues. CDR3 bases: TGTGCCATCAGTGAGTTTGCACCAGATAGCAATCAGCCCCAGCATTTT. Translated: CAISEFAPDSNQPQHF.

The chain uses TRBV5-1 and TRBJ2-3; TRBD2 matches 8 bases. The V gene's germline CDR1 is SGHRS and CDR2 YFSETQ. The CDR3 totals 17 residues. After removal of 1 base from V and 3 bases from J, the junction contained 10 bases not matched to a gene. CDR3: CASSLTPPSGGTDTQYF. In nucleotides, the CDR3 is TGCGCCAGCAGCTTGACCCCTCCCAGCGGGGGAACAGATACGCAGTATTTT.

The V gene is TRBV28, the J gene TRBJ2-5; 8 nucleotides line up with TRBD1. Germline lookup yields CDR1 MDHEN and CDR2 SYDVKM. Trimming removed 6 bases from V and 5 bases from J; junction bases left unmatched: 5. This CDR3 contains 13 residues. The CDR3 bases are TGTGCCAGCAGCCGACAGGGGCCGGAGACCCAGTACTTC. It encodes CASSRQGPETQYF.

This clone appeared a single time. The CDR3 DNA is TGTGCCAGCAGCCAGAATATATTGGCGGAGGCCCAGTACTTC. Residues: CASSQNILAEAQYF. V is TRBV27 and J is TRBJ2-5, with D possibly TRBD2 on 5 matching bases. The CDR3 contains 14 residues. Trimming pared 6 bases from V and 9 bases from J, leaving 20 bases between. The V gene's germline CDR1 is MNHEY and CDR2 SMNVEV (reference sequence).

This chain joins TRBV18 and TRBJ2-3; D may be TRBD2 (5 bases). CDR1 is KGHSH, CDR2 LQKENI, per germline. V dropped 2 bases and J dropped 3 bases, with 12 bases sitting between them. CDR3 length equals 15 residues. CDR3 coding DNA: TGTGCCAGCTCACCAGACGGACTCCCTACAGATACGCAGTATTTT. This sequence encodes CASSPDGLPTDTQYF.

J is TRBJ2-1 and V is TRBV4-1; 7 nucleotides align to TRBD2. Germline CDR1 MGHRA, CDR2 YSYEKL. V was pared by 0 bases and J by 5 bases, with 7 bases of the junction left unmatched. This CDR3 comprises 16 residues. The CDR3 sequence is CASSQDATSRHNEQFF. Written as DNA, the CDR3 is TGCGCCAGCAGCCAAGATGCGACTAGCCGTCACAATGAGCAGTTCTTC.

The chain uses TRBV6-5 and TRBJ2-5, with TRBD1 matching 9 bases. The length of the CDR3 is 14 residues. J was trimmed by 5 bases and V by 7 bases; bases with no gene match: 8. In germline, CDR1 is MNHEY, CDR2 SVGAGI. CDR3 sequence: CASTATGGKETQYF. Here the CDR3 DNA reads TGTGCCAGCACCGCGACAGGGGGAAAGGAGACCCAGTACTTC.

This clone was seen once. The CDR3 sequence is CASSPPGNEETQYF. The CDR3 region has the DNA TGCGCCAGCAGCCCACCGGGGAACGAGGAGACCCAGTACTTC. This chain links TRBV5-1 with TRBJ2-5, with a tentative D call TRBD2 (5 bases). Trimming shortened V by 4 bases and J by 5 bases, and 15 bases separated the two germline ends. There are 14 residues in the CDR3. CDR1 and CDR2 (germline): SGHRS, YFSETQ.